This passage covers 10 T cell receptor beta chains from one sample sequenced in a study of low-dose radiotherapy and immunotherapy resistance in tumors. Sample time point: before trial treatment. cDNA synthesis used a TRAV/TRBV-specific primer set for both chains. TCR amplification ran roughly 20 PCR cycles using constant-region and V-primer adapter primers. TCRdb recomputed calls from the reads with MiXCR, one row per CDR3 protein. The table shows under 90,000 distinct CDR3 sequences, with 15% to 20% occurring only once. The sample consisted of PBMCs, taken before treatment. Receptors were obtained from a male donor with prostate cancer.

In its sample, this clonotype was seen many times. This sequence joins TRBV2 and TRBJ1-3; 9 bases are a match to TRBD1. Germline CDR1 SNHLY, CDR2 FYNNEI. V lost 4 bases and J lost 3; bases outside the gene matches: 4. The CDR3 runs 15 residues. The CDR3 region is CASSAQGALGNTIYF. The CDR3 DNA reads as TGTGCCAGCAGTGCACAGGGGGCGCTTGGAAACACCATATATTTT.

V is TRBV20-1 and J is TRBJ2-3; D might be TRBD2 (7 bases). This CDR3 comprises 15 residues. The ends were cut back, 5 bases at V and 1 base at J, with 16 bases in the middle. CDR1 and CDR2 (germline): DFQATT, SNEGSKA (reference sequence). CDR3 bases: TGCAGTGCTGCCGCGCGGGGGCCGGGCACAGATACGCAGTATTTT. Encoded protein: CSAAARGPGTDTQYF.

The rearrangement joins TRBV30 to TRBJ1-1; TRBD1 might be the D (6 bases). Trimming left V 4 bases short and J 4 bases short, with 13 bases between. CDR3 length equals 13 residues. The germline gives CDR1 GTSNPN, CDR2 SVGIG (reference sequence). This CDR3 reads CAWTNRVFTEAFF. The CDR3 DNA follows: TGTGCCTGGACGAACAGGGTTTTCACTGAAGCTTTCTTT.

This chain joins TRBV11-2 and TRBJ1-5; D not certain. V was trimmed by 0 bases and J by 6 bases, leaving 9 bases between them. Germline values: CDR1 SGHAT, CDR2 FQNNGV. This CDR3 is built from 14 residues. The CDR3 sequence: CASSLEGVAQPQHF. Here the CDR3 DNA reads TGTGCCAGCAGCTTAGAAGGTGTAGCTCAGCCCCAGCATTTT.

This clonotype was detected ten times or more. The J gene is TRBJ2-1, the V gene TRBV27, with a tentative D call TRBD2 (7 bases). Germline V gives CDR1 MNHEY, CDR2 SMNVEV (reference sequence). V was clipped by 2 bases and J by 0 bases, with 20 bases between them. This CDR3 is 19 amino acids long. In DNA, the CDR3 is TGTGCCAGCAGTTTAGGGGGCGGGGGCCCTCCAAGCTCCTACAATGAGCAGTTCTTC. This sequence encodes CASSLGGGGPPSSYNEQFF.

In regard to this clonotype: Given a far larger clone just one base away, this is likely a sequencing read error. This chain uses TRBV18 with TRBJ2-5, with a weak D call TRBD1 (5 bases). The germline V gene has CDR1 KGHSH and CDR2 LQKENI. Trimming cost V 5 bases and J 11 bases, with 27 bases left between them. The CDR3 covers 16 residues. The CDR3: CASSSGSGSSYNEQYF. Written as DNA, the CDR3 is TGTGCCAGCTCATCAGGGTCGGGTAGCTCCTACAATGAGCAGTACTTC. Using reference TRBV18 and TRBJ2-5 for the parts outside the CDR3, the full variable domain is NAGVMQNPRHLVRRRGQEARLRCSPMKGHSHVYWYRQLPEEGLKFMVYLQKENIIDESGMPKERFSAEFPKEGPSILRIQQVVRGDSAAYFCASSSGSGSSYNEQYFGPGTRLLVL.

This clonotype appeared a few times. This rearrangement joins TRBV25-1 to TRBJ2-7; possibly TRBD1 for D (5 bases). In germline, CDR1 is MGHDK, CDR2 SYGVNS. Trimming took off 5 bases at V and 5 bases at J, with 16 bases between the two ends. The CDR3 contains 14 residues. The CDR3, as DNA: TGTGCCAGCAGTTCAAAAAGGGGTACGGACGAGCAGTACTTC. Its protein is CASSSKRGTDEQYF.

This clonotype was counted at least ten times. The genes are TRBV11-1 and TRBJ2-5; unclear D gene. Per the germline V gene, CDR1 is SGHAT and CDR2 is FQDESV (reference sequence). V lost 0 bases to trimming and J lost 9 bases, with 8 bases between them. CDR3 length: 12 amino acids. In nucleotides, the CDR3 is TGTGCCAGCAGCTTAGCAGGATTGGCCCAGTACTTC. Amino acids: CASSLAGLAQYF.

Only a few counts were recorded for this clonotype. The chain recombines TRBV2 with TRBJ2-7; possible D gene TRBD2, 7 bases. Per the germline V gene, CDR1 is SNHLY and CDR2 is FYNNEI. The CDR3 has 15 amino acids. V gave up 1 base and J gave up 5 bases, with 15 bases separating them. The CDR3 reads CASSEDGGPFDEQYF. The DNA of the CDR3 is TGTGCCAGCAGTGAAGACGGGGGGCCTTTTGACGAGCAGTACTTC.

The table lists this clonotype with many counts. The CDR3 reads CASSYESGGYTGELFF. CDR3 in DNA: TGTGCCAGCAGTTACGAAAGCGGGGGTTACACCGGGGAGCTGTTTTTT. V usage is TRBV6-2 or TRBV6-3 and J usage is TRBJ2-2, with 8 positions matching TRBD2. J gave up 3 bases and V 2 bases, and 5 bases lay outside the gene matches. Germline values: CDR1 MNHEY, CDR2 SVGEGT. The CDR3 spans 16 residues.